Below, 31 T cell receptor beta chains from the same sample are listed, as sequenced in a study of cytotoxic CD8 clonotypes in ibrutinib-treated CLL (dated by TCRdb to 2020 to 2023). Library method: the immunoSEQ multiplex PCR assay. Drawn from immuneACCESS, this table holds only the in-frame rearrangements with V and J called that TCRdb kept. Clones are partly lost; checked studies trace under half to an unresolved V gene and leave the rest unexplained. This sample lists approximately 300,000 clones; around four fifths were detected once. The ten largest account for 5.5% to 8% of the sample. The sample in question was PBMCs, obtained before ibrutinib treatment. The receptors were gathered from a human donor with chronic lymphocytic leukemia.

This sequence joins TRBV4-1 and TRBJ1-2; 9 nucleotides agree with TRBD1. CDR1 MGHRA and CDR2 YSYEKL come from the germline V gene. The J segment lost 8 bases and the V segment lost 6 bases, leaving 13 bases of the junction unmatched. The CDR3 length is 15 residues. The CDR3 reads CASRRPGQGKEGYTF. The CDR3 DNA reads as TGCGCCAGCAGAAGACCGGGACAGGGAAAGGAGGGCTACACCTTC.

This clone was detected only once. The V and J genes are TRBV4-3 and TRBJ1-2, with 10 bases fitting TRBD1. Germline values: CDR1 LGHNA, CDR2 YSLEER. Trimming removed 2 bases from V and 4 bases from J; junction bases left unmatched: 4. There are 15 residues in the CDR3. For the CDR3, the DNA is TGCGCCAGCAGCCAAATGACAGGGGGCATCTATGGCTACACCTTC. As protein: CASSQMTGGIYGYTF.

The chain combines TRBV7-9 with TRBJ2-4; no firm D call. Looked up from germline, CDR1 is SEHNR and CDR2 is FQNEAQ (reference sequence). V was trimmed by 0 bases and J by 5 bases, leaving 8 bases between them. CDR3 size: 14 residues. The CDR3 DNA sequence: TGTGCCAGCAGCTTAGCGGAACTCCAAAACATTCAGTACTTC. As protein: CASSLAELQNIQYF.

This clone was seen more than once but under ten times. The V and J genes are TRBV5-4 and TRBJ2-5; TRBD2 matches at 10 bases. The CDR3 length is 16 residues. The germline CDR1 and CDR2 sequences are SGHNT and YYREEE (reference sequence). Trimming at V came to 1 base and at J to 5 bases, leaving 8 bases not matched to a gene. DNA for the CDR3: TGTGCCAGCAGCTTGACAGCGGGAGGGGGTAGGGAGACCCAGTACTTC. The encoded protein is CASSLTAGGGRETQYF.

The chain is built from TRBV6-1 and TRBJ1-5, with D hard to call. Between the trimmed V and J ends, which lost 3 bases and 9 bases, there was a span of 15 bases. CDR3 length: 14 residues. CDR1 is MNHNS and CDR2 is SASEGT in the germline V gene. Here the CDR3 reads CASSDSGRTWPQHF. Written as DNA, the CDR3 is TGTGCCAGCAGTGATTCCGGACGTACATGGCCCCAGCATTTT.

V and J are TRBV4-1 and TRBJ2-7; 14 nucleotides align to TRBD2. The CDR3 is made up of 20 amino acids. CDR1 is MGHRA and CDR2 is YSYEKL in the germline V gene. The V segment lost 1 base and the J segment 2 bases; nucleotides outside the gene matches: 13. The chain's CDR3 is CASSQGPGLAGGPITYEQYF. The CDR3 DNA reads TGCGCCAGCAGCCAAGGCCCCGGACTAGCGGGAGGTCCTATTACCTACGAGCAGTACTTC.

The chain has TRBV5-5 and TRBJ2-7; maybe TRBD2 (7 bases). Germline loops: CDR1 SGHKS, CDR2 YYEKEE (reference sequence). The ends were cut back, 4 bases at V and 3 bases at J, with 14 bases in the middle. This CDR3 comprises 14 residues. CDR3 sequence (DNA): TGTGCCAGCAGCCACCCGGGGGGACACTACGAGCAGTACTTC. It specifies CASSHPGGHYEQYF. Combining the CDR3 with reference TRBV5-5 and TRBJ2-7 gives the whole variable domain DAGVTQSPTHLIKTRGQQVTLRCSPISGHKSVSWYQQVLGQGPQFIFQYYEKEERGRGNFPDRFSARQFPNYSSELNVNALLLGDSALYLCASSHPGGHYEQYFGPGTRLTVT.

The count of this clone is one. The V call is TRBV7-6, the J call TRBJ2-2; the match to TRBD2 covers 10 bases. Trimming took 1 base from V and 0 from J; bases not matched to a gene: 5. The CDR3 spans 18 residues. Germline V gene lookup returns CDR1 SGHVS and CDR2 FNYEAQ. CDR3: CASSLGHLAGANTGELFF. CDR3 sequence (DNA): TGTGCCAGCAGCTTAGGTCACCTAGCGGGAGCGAACACCGGGGAGCTGTTTTTT.

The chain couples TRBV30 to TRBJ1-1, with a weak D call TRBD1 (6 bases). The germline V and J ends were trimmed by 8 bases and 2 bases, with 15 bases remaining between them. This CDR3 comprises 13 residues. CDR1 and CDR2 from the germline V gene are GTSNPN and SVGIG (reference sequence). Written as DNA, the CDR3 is TGTGCCCAACAAACACAGGGCAACACTGAAGCTTTCTTT. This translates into CAQQTQGNTEAFF.

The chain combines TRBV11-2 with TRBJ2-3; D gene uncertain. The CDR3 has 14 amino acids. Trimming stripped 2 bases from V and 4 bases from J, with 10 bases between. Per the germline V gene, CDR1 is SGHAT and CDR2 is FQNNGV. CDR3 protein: CASSLFGSADTQYF. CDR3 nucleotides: TGTGCCAGCAGCTTATTCGGCAGCGCAGATACGCAGTATTTT.

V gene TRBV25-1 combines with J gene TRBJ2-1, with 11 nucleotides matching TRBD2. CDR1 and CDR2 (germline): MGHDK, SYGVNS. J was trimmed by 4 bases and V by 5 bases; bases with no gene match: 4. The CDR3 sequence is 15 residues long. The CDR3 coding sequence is TGTGCCAGCAGTATCACTAGCGGGAGTTACAATGAGCAGTTCTTC. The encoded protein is CASSITSGSYNEQFF.

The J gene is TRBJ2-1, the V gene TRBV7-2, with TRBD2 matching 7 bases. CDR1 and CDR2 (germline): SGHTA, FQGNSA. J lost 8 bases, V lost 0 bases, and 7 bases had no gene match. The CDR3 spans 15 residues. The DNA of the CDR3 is TGTGCCAGCAGCTTAGCGCTTTCGCGGGAGCATGAGCAGTTCTTC. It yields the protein CASSLALSREHEQFF.

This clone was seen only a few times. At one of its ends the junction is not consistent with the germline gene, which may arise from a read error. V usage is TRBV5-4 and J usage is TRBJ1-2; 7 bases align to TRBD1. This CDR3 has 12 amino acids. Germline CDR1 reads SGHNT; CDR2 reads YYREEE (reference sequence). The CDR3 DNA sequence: TGTGCGAGCAACAGGGGTGTGGGTGGCTACACCTTC. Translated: CASNRGVGGYTF.

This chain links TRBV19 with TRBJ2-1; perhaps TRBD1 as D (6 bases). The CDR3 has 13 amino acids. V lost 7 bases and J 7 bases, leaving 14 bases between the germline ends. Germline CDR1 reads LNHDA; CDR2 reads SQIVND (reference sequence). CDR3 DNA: TGTGCCAGTATTCTAAAGGGGGTGAATGAGCAGTTCTTC. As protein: CASILKGVNEQFF.

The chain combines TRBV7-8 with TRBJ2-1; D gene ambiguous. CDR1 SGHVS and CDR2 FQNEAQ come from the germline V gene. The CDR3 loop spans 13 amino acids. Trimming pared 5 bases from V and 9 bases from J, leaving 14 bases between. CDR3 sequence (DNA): TGTGCCAGCAGCGACCGACCGGGTGGTGAGCAGTTCTTC. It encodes CASSDRPGGEQFF.

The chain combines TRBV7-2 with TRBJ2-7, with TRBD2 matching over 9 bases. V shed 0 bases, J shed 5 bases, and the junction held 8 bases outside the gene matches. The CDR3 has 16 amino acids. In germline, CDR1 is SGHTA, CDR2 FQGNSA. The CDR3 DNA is TGTGCCAGCAGCTTAGCCTTAGCGGGAGCCTTCCACGAGCAGTACTTC. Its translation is CASSLALAGAFHEQYF.

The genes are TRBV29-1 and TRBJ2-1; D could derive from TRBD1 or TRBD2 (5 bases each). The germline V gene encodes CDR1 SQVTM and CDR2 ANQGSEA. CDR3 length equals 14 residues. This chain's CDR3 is CTSGHFVGAGEQFF. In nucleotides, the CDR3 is TGCACTTCGGGGCACTTCGTGGGAGCAGGGGAGCAGTTCTTC.

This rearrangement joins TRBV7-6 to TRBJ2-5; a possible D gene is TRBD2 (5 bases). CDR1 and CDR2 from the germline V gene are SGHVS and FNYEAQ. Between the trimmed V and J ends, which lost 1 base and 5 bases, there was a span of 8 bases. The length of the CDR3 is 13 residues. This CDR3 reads CASSLGGKETQYF. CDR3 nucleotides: TGTGCCAGCAGCTTAGGAGGGAAGGAGACCCAGTACTTC.

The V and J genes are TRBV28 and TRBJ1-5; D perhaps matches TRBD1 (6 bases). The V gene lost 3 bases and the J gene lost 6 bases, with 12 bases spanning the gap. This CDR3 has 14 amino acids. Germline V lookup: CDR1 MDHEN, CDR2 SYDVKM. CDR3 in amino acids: CASSFVGAVQPQHF. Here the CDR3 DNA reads TGTGCCAGCAGTTTTGTGGGGGCAGTTCAGCCCCAGCATTTT.

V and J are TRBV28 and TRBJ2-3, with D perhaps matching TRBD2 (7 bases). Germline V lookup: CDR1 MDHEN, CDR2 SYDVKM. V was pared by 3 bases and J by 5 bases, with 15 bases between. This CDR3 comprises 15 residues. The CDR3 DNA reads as TGTGCCAGCAGTTTTGGGAGGGGGTTCGGAGATACGCAGTATTTT. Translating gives CASSFGRGFGDTQYF.

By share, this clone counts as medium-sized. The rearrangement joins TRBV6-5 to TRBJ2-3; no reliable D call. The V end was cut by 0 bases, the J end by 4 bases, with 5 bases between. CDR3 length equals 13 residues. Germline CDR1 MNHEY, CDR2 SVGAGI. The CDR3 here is CASSYSIADTQYF. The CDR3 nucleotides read TGTGCCAGCAGTTACTCGATTGCAGATACGCAGTATTTT.

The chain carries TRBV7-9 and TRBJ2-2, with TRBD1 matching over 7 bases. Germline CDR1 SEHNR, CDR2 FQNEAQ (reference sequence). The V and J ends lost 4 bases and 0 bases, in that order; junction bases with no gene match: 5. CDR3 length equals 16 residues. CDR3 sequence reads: CASSSGTVANTGELFF. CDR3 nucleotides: TGTGCCAGCAGCTCAGGGACAGTCGCGAACACCGGGGAGCTGTTTTTT.

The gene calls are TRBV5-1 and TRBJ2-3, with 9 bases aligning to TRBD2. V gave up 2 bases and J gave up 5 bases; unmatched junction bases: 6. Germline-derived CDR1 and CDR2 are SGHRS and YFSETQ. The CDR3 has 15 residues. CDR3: CASSFAGGPEDTQYF. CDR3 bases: TGCGCCAGCAGCTTTGCGGGAGGGCCGGAAGATACGCAGTATTTT.

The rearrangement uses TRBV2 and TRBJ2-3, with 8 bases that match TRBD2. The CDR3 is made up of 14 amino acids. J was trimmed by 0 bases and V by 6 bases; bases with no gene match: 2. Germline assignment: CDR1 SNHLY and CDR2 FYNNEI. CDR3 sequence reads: CASRLAESTDTQYF. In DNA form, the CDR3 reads TGTGCCAGCAGACTAGCGGAGAGCACAGATACGCAGTATTTT.

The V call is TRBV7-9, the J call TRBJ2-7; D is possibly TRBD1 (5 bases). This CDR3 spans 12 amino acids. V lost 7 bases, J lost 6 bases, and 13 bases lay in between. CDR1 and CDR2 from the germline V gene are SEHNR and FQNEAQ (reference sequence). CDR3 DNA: TGTGCCAGCACATCACGACAGTCCGAGCAGTACTTC. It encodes CASTSRQSEQYF. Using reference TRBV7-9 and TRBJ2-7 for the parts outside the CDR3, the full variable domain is DTGVSQNPRHKITKRGQNVTFRCDPISEHNRLYWYRQTLGQGPEFLTYFQNEAQLEKSRLLSDRFSAERPKGSFSTLEIQRTEQGDSAMYLCASTSRQSEQYFGPGTRLTVT.

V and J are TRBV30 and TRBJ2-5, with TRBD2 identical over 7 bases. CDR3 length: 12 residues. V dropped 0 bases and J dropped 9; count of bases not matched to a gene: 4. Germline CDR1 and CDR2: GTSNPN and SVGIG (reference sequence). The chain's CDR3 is CAWSVRGRAQYF. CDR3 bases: TGTGCCTGGAGTGTACGGGGGAGGGCCCAGTACTTC.

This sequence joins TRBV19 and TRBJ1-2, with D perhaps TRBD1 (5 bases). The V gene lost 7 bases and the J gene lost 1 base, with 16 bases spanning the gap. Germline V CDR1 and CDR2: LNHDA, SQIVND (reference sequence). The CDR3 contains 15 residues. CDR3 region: CASTGRARFNYGYTF. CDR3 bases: TGTGCCAGTACCGGCAGGGCACGTTTTAACTATGGCTACACCTTC.

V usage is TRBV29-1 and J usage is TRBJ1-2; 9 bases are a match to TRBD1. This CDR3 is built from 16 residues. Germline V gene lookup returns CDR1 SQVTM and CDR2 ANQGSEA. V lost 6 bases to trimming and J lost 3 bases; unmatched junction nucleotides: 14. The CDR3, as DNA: TGCAGCGTCGAGGGACAGGGAATTGATTTCGACTATGGCTACACCTTC. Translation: CSVEGQGIDFDYGYTF.

The CDR3 coding sequence is TGTGCCAGTAGTATAGAGGTTGATCAGCCCCAGCATTTT. It translates to CASSIEVDQPQHF. The chain links TRBV19 to TRBJ1-5; no reliable D call. The CDR3 is 13 residues long. Germline V gene sequence: CDR1 LNHDA, CDR2 SQIVND (reference sequence). Between the trimmed V and J ends, which lost 0 bases and 5 bases, there was a span of 5 bases.

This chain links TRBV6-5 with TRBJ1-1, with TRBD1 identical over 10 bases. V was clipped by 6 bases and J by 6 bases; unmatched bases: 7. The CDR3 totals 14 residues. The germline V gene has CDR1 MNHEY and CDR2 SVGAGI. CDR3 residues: CASSPGQGTSEAFF. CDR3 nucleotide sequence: TGTGCCAGCAGCCCGGGACAGGGGACATCTGAAGCTTTCTTT.

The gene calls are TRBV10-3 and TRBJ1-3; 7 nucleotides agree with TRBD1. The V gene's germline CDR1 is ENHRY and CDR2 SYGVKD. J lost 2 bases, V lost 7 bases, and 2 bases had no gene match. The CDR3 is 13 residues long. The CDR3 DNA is TGTGCCATCACAGGGGGAACTGGAAACACCATATATTTT. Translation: CAITGGTGNTIYF.